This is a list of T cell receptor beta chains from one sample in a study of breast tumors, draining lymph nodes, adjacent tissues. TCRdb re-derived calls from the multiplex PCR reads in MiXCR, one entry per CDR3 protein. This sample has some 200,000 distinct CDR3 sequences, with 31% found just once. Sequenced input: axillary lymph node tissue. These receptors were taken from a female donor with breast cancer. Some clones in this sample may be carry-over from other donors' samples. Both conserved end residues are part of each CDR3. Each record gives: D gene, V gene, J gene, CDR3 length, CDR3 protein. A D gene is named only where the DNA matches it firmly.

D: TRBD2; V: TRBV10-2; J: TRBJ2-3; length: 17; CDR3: CASSDFSGRASTDTQYF
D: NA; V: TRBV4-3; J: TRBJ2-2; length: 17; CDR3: CASSQDHQGRNTGELFF
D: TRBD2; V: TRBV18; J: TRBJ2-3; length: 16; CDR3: CASSPGTSGTTDTQYF
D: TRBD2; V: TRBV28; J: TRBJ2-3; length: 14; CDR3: CASSSGGASDTQYF
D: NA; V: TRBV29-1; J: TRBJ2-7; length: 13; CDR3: CSALGRASLRQYF
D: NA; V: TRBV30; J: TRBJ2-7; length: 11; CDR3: CAWSKSYEQYF
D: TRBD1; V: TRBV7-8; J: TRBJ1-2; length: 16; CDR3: CASSSSRTGGADGYTF
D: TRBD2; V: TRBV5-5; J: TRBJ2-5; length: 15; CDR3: CASSRDSGSQETQYF
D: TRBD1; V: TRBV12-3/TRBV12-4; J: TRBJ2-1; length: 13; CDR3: CASSTRQGNEQFF
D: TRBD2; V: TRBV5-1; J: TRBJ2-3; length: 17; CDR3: CASRAGLASSSTDTQYF
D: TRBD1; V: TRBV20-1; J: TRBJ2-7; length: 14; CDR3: CSADPTTGNYEQYF
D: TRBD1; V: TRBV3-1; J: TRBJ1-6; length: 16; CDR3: CASSQDRGSYNSPLHF
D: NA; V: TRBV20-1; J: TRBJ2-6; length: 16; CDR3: CSARDTGASGANVLTF
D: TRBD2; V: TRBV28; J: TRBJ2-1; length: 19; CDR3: CASSNPPGTSGESYNEQFF
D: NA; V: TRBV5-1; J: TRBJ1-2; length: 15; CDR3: CASSFVSGQGSGYTF
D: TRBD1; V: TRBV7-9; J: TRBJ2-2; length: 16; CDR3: CASSAREDRGNGELFF
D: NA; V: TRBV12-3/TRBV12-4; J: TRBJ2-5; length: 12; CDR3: CASGRDQENQYF
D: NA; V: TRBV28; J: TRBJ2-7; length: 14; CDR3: CASRQTGYHYEQCF
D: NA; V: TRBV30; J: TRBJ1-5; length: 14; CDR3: CAWSTGNSNQPQHF
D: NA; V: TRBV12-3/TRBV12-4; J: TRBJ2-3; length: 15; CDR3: CASSMDPQGTDTQYF
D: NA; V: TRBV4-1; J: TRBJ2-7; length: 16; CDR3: CASSQDYGGISYEQYF
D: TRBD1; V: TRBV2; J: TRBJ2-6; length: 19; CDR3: CASSGDRTGANAGANVLTF
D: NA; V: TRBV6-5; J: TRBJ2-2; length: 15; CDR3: CASSLLEGVTGELFF
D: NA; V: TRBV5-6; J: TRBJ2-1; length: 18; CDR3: CASSLDLSYWVTYNEQFF
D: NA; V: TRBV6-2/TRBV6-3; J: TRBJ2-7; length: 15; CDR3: CASSHGQGNTYEQYF
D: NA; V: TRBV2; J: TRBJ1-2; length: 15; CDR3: CASSEEIIGYYGYAF
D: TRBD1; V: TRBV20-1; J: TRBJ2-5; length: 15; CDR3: CSARGRKGEQETQYF
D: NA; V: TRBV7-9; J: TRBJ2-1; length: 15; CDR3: CASSSGTHRTDTQFF
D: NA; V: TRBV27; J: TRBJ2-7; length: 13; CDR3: CASQGHNSYEQYF
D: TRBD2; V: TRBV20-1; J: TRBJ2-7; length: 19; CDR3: CSASPPSGGHSFNSYEQYF
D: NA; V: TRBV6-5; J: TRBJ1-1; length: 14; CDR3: CASSYFSGDTEAFF
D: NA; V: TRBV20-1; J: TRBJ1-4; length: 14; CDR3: CSALYRATNEKLFF
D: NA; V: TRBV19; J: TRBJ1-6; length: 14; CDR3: CASSLGAEGSPLHF
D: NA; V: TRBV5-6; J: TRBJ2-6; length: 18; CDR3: CASSLEGVGTSGANVLTF
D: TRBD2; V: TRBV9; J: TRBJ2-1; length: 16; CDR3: CASSVTWTSGYNEQFF
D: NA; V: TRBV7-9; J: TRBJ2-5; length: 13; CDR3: CVSTLDQAETQYF
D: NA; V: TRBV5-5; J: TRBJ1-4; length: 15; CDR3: CASSLGRGINEKLFF
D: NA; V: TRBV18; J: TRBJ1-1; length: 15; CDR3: CASSPGVGMNTEAFF
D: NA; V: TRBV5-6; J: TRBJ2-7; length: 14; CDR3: CASSLLAGFDEQYF
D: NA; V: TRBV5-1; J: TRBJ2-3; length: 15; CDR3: CASSPRDVSTDTQYF
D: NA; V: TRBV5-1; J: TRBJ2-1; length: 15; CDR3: CASSFDRSAHNEQFF
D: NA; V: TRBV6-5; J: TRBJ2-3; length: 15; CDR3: CASSHGNPRAHTQYF
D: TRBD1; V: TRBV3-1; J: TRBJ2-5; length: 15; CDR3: CASSQLGQGIETQYF
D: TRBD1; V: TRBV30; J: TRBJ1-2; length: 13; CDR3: CAWSETGVYGYTF
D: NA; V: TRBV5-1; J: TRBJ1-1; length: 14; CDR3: CASSLKVENTEAFF
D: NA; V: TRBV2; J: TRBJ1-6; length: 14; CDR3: CASTTRASNSPLHF
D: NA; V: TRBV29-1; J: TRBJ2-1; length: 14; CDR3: CSVEGLVSYNEQFF
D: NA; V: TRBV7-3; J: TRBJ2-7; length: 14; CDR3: CASSLNPGPYEQYF
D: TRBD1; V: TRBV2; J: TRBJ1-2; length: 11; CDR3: CASTQGAGYTF
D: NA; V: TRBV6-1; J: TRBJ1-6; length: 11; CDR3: CASTESSPLHF
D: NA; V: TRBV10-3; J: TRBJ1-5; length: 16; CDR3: CAISEGSRTYNQPQHF
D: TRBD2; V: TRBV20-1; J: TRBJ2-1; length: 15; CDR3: CSARGRGLYYNEQFF
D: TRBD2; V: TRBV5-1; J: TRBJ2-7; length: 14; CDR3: CASSTSGRFYEQYF
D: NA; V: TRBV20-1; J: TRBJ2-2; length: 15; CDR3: CSARDGGRVTGELFF
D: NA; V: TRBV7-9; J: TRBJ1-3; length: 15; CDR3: CASSLNVRSGNTIYF
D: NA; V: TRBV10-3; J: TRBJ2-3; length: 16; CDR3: CAISGTTGLVTDTQYF